This is a list of T cell receptor beta chains from one sample in a study of T cell responses to AZD1222 COVID-19 vaccine. Here immunoSEQ multiplex PCR was the method, and the copy in TCRdb shows in-frame clones only, minus some. The sample records 150,000 to 160,000 clones, 85% to 95% being singletons. The sequences come from peripheral blood, collected 28 days after the second AZD1222 dose. The receptors stem from an adult who received the AZD1222 COVID-19 vaccine. Each CDR3 is given with its conserved first and last residue. The D gene is left open where the match is weak. Clone size is given for some rows only: seen once, a few or many times, or a class if the clone is expanded.

CDR3 protein	CDR3 DNA	clone size	V gene	D gene	J gene
CASSRSEEGYNEQFF	TGCGCCAGCAGCCGCTCGGAGGAGGGATACAATGAGCAGTTCTTC	.	TRBV4-1	.	TRBJ2-1
CASRAQGLYGYTF	TGTGCCAGCAGGGCCCAGGGGTTATATGGCTACACCTTC	.	TRBV6-5	.	TRBJ1-2
CASSFSSYNSPLHF	TGTGCCAGCAGTTTTAGCTCCTATAATTCACCCCTCCACTTT	once	TRBV27	.	TRBJ1-6
CAWSIGFGNEQFF	TGTGCCTGGAGTATCGGGTTTGGAAATGAGCAGTTCTTC	.	TRBV30	.	TRBJ2-1
CASSRLAGVYEQYF	TGTGCCAGCAGTCGACTAGCGGGAGTTTACGAGCAGTACTTC	.	TRBV6-5	TRBD2	TRBJ2-7
CASSAGNSEQFF	TGTGCCAGCAGCGCCGGGAATTCCGAGCAGTTCTTC	.	TRBV7-3	.	TRBJ2-1
CATRDGLRGNQPQHF	TGTGCCACCCGGGACGGCTTAAGGGGCAATCAGCCCCAGCATTTT	once	TRBV19	.	TRBJ1-5
CAISDGGGQGNQPQHF	TGTGCCATCAGTGACGGTGGGGGACAGGGCAATCAGCCCCAGCATTTT	.	TRBV10-3	TRBD1	TRBJ1-5
CASSLDLKQGSGTNEKLFF	TGTGCCAGCAGCTTAGACCTAAAACAGGGGTCGGGAACTAATGAAAAACTGTTTTTT	.	TRBV7-9	TRBD1	TRBJ1-4
CASSLGAYGYTF	TGTGCCAGCAGTTTGGGGGCCTATGGCTACACCTTC	.	TRBV12-3/TRBV12-4	.	TRBJ1-2
CATKSETGGGQPQHF	TGTGCCACCAAATCGGAGACAGGGGGAGGTCAGCCCCAGCATTTT	.	TRBV10-3	TRBD1	TRBJ1-5
CASSSPPGTQYF	TGTGCCAGCAGCTCCCCCCCAGGGACCCAGTACTTC	.	TRBV7-9	.	TRBJ2-5
CASSLDGRGQVYEQYF	TGTGCCAGCAGCTTGGATGGCAGGGGACAGGTCTACGAGCAGTACTTC	.	TRBV5-4	TRBD1	TRBJ2-7
CASSLQGIGNQPQHF	TGTGCCAGCAGCTTGCAGGGAATCGGCAATCAGCCCCAGCATTTT	.	TRBV7-8	.	TRBJ1-5
CASSEKSVVSNSPLHF	TGTGCCAGCAGCGAAAAATCGGTCGTGTCTAATTCACCCCTCCACTTT	.	TRBV2	.	TRBJ1-6
CASTRDRVNQPQHF	TGTGCCAGCACCCGGGACAGGGTTAATCAGCCCCAGCATTTT	.	TRBV28	TRBD1	TRBJ1-5
CASSLLTGVSGTDTQYF	TGTGCCAGCAGCTTACTGACAGGGGTGAGCGGAACAGATACGCAGTATTTT	.	TRBV7-9	TRBD1	TRBJ2-3
CASSSLLGLAASGANVLTF	TGTGCCAGCAGCTCCCTACTAGGACTAGCGGCCTCTGGGGCCAACGTCCTGACTTTC	once	TRBV7-9	TRBD2	TRBJ2-6
CASSGEGLLAGANVLTF	TGTGCCAGCAGTGGGGAGGGCCTTCTGGCTGGGGCCAACGTCCTGACTTTC	.	TRBV6-1	TRBD2	TRBJ2-6
CASSPPRGRRDQETQYF	TGTGCCAGCTCACCACCTAGGGGGAGGAGGGATCAAGAGACCCAGTACTTC	.	TRBV18	.	TRBJ2-5
CASSRGTGPNYGYTF	TGTGCCAGCAGCCGTGGGACAGGGCCTAACTATGGCTACACCTTC	.	TRBV7-6	TRBD1	TRBJ1-2
CASSGDRGTDTQYF	TGTGCCAGCAGTGGGGACAGGGGCACAGATACGCAGTATTTT	.	TRBV2	TRBD1	TRBJ2-3
CAWAVAGLRLKLFF	TGTGCCTGGGCGGTGGCAGGGTTAAGGTTAAAACTGTTTTTT	.	TRBV30	.	TRBJ1-4
CASSQDWRDSPLHF	TGTGCCAGCAGCCAAGATTGGCGTGATTCACCCCTCCACTTT	.	TRBV3-1/TRBV3-2	.	TRBJ1-6
CASSLLGGFGSPLHF	TGTGCCAGCAGTTTATTAGGGGGTTTCGGTTCACCCCTCCACTTT	.	TRBV27	.	TRBJ1-6
CASSSAGAREYF	TGTGCCAGCAGCTCAGCGGGGGCGAGGGAGTACTTC	.	TRBV7-2	TRBD2	TRBJ2-4
CASSPGWVQETQYF	TGTGCCAGCAGCCCCGGCTGGGTGCAAGAGACCCAGTACTTC	.	TRBV11-2	.	TRBJ2-5
CAWSWEFRDEQYF	TGTGCCTGGAGTTGGGAGTTCCGGGACGAGCAGTACTTC	.	TRBV30	.	TRBJ2-7
CATREGRLETQYF	TGTGCCACCAGGGAGGGGAGACTAGAGACCCAGTACTTC	.	TRBV24-1	.	TRBJ2-5
CASSPIGSSYEQYF	TGTGCCAGCAGCCCTATTGGAAGCTCCTACGAGCAGTACTTC	.	TRBV27	.	TRBJ2-7
CASRRDREEKLFF	TGTGCCAGCAGACGGGACAGGGAGGAAAAACTGTTTTTT	.	TRBV5-4	TRBD1	TRBJ1-4
CASSQDRGSPLHF	TGTGCCAGCAGCCAAGATCGGGGTTCACCCCTCCACTTT	.	TRBV14	.	TRBJ1-6
CATSDSAGPRETQYF	TGTGCCACCAGTGATTCGGCAGGCCCCCGGGAGACCCAGTACTTC	.	TRBV24-1	.	TRBJ2-5
CASSSPTSGGKGAQYF	TGTGCCAGCAGCTCTCCGACTAGCGGGGGAAAGGGGGCGCAGTATTTT	.	TRBV3-1/TRBV3-2	TRBD2	TRBJ2-3
CASSLSAAPTDTQYF	TGTGCCAGCAGCTTAAGCGCAGCCCCCACAGATACGCAGTATTTT	.	TRBV7-9	.	TRBJ2-3
CASSLDEIEAFF	TGTGCCAGCAGCTTAGATGAGATAGAAGCTTTCTTT	.	TRBV7-8	.	TRBJ1-1
CASSKPGTGWRNQPQHF	TGTGCCAGTAGTAAACCCGGGACAGGTTGGCGCAATCAGCCCCAGCATTTT	.	TRBV19	TRBD1	TRBJ1-5